Below are 27 T cell receptor beta chains sequenced from a single sample in a study of early T cells in non-severe SARS-CoV-2 infection. TCRdb called the 5' RACE reads again in MiXCR, with one record for every CDR3 protein. The repertoire consists of some 87,000 distinct CDR3 sequences, with about 12% occurring once and the leading ten covering approximately 2.4%. The specimen sequenced was whole blood. These receptors all stem from an adult who was a healthcare worker with PCR-confirmed SARS-CoV-2 infection or an uninfected control (not recorded which).

The chain has TRBV28 and TRBJ2-7; TRBD1 matches 10 bases. The CDR3 has 15 amino acids. Germline V gene data show CDR1 as MDHEN and CDR2 as SYDVKM. The J segment lost 0 bases and the V segment lost 8 bases, leaving 7 bases of the junction unmatched. CDR3 coding DNA: TGTGCCAGCGTCCGCGGACAGGGGGTCTCCTACGAGCAGTACTTC. Translated: CASVRGQGVSYEQYF.

The CDR3 bases are TGTGCCAGCAGCGCGGAAACCGGGACAGGGGCGGTGGATGAGCAGTTCTTC. This translates into CASSAETGTGAVDEQFF. The chain couples TRBV11-2 to TRBJ2-1, with 10 positions matching TRBD1. This CDR3 is 17 amino acids long. Looked up from germline, CDR1 is SGHAT and CDR2 is FQNNGV. The trim removed 5 bases at V and 8 bases at J, leaving 15 bases unmatched.

This clonotype was picked up many times. The chain's CDR3 is CASSLGGHNQPQHF. Here the CDR3 DNA reads TGTGCCAGCAGCTTAGGAGGTCATAATCAGCCCCAGCATTTT. V is TRBV7-9 and J is TRBJ1-5; D remains unclear. The V gene's germline CDR1 is SEHNR and CDR2 FQNEAQ (reference sequence). The V end was cut by 1 base, the J end by 4 bases, with 8 bases between. The CDR3 extends over 14 amino acids.

This clonotype was seen a handful of times. V gene TRBV9 combines with J gene TRBJ2-1, with 7 bases identical to TRBD2. The CDR3 loop spans 16 amino acids. CDR1 is SGDLS and CDR2 is YYNGEE in the germline V gene. V lost 4 bases, J lost 3 bases, and 10 bases stayed unmatched. CDR3 DNA sequence: TGTGCCAGCAGCCCCGGCGGGGGAACCAACTACAATGAGCAGTTCTTC. It codes for CASSPGGGTNYNEQFF. Full variable domain (outside the CDR3, taken from reference TRBV9 and TRBJ2-1): DSGVTQTPKHLITATGQRVTLRCSPRSGDLSVYWYQQSLDQGLQFLIQYYNGEERAKGNILERFSAQQFPDLHSELNLSSLELGDSALYFCASSPGGGTNYNEQFFGPGTRLTVL.

This clonotype was counted ten times or more. The V call is TRBV10-3, the J call TRBJ2-7; the D gene is possibly TRBD2 (5 bases). Trimming removed 0 bases from V and 4 bases from J, with 7 bases in between. CDR1 is ENHRY, CDR2 SYGVKD, per germline. This CDR3 has 13 amino acids. CDR3 sequence: CAISESGGYEQYF. In DNA, the CDR3 is TGTGCCATCAGTGAGTCGGGCGGGTACGAGCAGTACTTC.

This clonotype was seen more than once but under ten times. The rearrangement joins TRBV2 to TRBJ1-5, with D perhaps matching TRBD1 (5 bases). V was cut by 6 bases and J by 5 bases, with 17 bases left in between. This CDR3 spans 15 amino acids. Germline V gives CDR1 SNHLY, CDR2 FYNNEI. The CDR3 region has the DNA TGTGCCAGCAGATACAGGCCGAGCAGGGATCAGCCCCAGCATTTT. The encoded protein is CASRYRPSRDQPQHF.

The chain combines TRBV30 with TRBJ2-7; 15 positions agree with TRBD2. Germline loops: CDR1 GTSNPN, CDR2 SVGIG (reference sequence). The CDR3 totals 15 residues. V gave up 3 bases and J gave up 9 bases; unmatched junction bases: 9. The CDR3 DNA is TGTGCCTGGAGCGCCGGGACTAGCGGGGGGATTTGGCAGTACTTC. Translating it yields CAWSAGTSGGIWQYF.

This clonotype turned up a few times. The chain has TRBV6-2 or TRBV6-3 and TRBJ2-7, with 9 bases identical to TRBD2. From germline, CDR1 is MNHEY and CDR2 SVGEGT. The V segment lost 4 bases and the J segment 5 bases; nucleotides outside the gene matches: 6. This CDR3 comprises 14 residues. The CDR3 is CASSSPGGRDEQYF. The CDR3 coding sequence is TGTGCCAGCAGTTCACCCGGCGGGAGGGACGAGCAGTACTTC.

The gene calls are TRBV29-1 and TRBJ2-1; no clear D gene. The germline V and J ends were trimmed by 6 bases and 5 bases, with 14 bases remaining between them. CDR1 and CDR2 (germline): SQVTM, ANQGSEA. The CDR3 runs to 13 residues. CDR3 nucleotides: TGCAGCGTGTGGACGGACCGTGACAATGAGCAGTTCTTC. The encoded protein is CSVWTDRDNEQFF.

This clonotype was observed many times. The chain has TRBV20-1 and TRBJ2-7; tentatively, D is TRBD2 (6 bases). CDR3 length equals 14 residues. Deletions cut 2 bases from V and 7 bases from J, with 18 bases between. Per the germline V gene, CDR1 is DFQATT and CDR2 is SNEGSKA (reference sequence). The CDR3 sequence is CSARLAGGLGEQYF. DNA for the CDR3: TGCAGTGCTAGACTAGCTGGGGGACTCGGGGAGCAGTACTTC.

There are a few counts of this clonotype. The chain recombines TRBV3-1 with TRBJ2-3; D possibly corresponds to TRBD1 (5 bases). The germline V gene encodes CDR1 LGHDT and CDR2 YNNKEL (reference sequence). Trimming took off 1 base at V and 3 bases at J, with 14 bases between the two ends. The CDR3 spans 16 residues. The CDR3 here is CASSQGSHPGTDTQYF. CDR3 bases: TGTGCCAGCAGCCAAGGGTCCCATCCAGGGACAGATACGCAGTATTTT.

This clonotype was seen ten or more times. The V and J genes are TRBV19 and TRBJ2-1; 10 bases align to TRBD2. CDR3 length: 21 amino acids. Germline loops: CDR1 LNHDA, CDR2 SQIVND (reference sequence). J was trimmed by 3 bases and V by 3 bases; bases with no gene match: 20. This chain's CDR3 is CASSIWPPQSSGSVVYNEQFF. In nucleotides, the CDR3 is TGTGCCAGTAGTATCTGGCCGCCCCAATCTAGCGGGAGTGTGGTCTACAATGAGCAGTTCTTC.

The table lists this clonotype with a few counts. The chain carries TRBV11-2 and TRBJ2-7, with 9 bases that match TRBD1. The germline V gene has CDR1 SGHAT and CDR2 FQNNGV. V dropped 6 bases and J dropped 4; count of bases not matched to a gene: 7. The CDR3 extends over 14 amino acids. CDR3 in DNA: TGTGCCAGCAGTTCGGGACAGGGAACTTACGAGCAGTACTTC. It yields the protein CASSSGQGTYEQYF.

Many counts were recorded for this clonotype. V gene TRBV7-9 combines with J gene TRBJ1-2, with D unresolved. CDR1 and CDR2 from the germline V gene are SEHNR and FQNEAQ (reference sequence). This CDR3 has 16 residues. Trimming took 0 bases from V and 0 from J, leaving 11 bases between them. The chain's CDR3 is CASSLATDLPNYGYTF. For the CDR3, the DNA is TGTGCCAGCAGCTTAGCGACGGACCTTCCTAACTATGGCTACACCTTC.

As regards this clonotype: This sequence may be a read error, since a much larger clone differs from it by one base. The rearrangement joins TRBV10-2 to TRBJ1-1; no firm D call. CDR3 size: 13 residues. CDR1 and CDR2 from the germline V gene are WSHSY and SAAADI. This chain's CDR3 is CTSSLDRPTEAFF. CDR3 bases: TGCACCAGCAGTCTGGACCGTCCGACTGAAGCTTTCTTT.

This clonotype occurred a few times. This chain joins TRBV23-1 and TRBJ2-7; TRBD1 matches 9 bases. TRBV23-1 is an ORF, with its function uncertain. This CDR3 region has 19 residues. V lost 0 bases, J lost 5 bases, and 17 bases stayed unmatched. Here the CDR3 DNA reads TGCGCCAGCAGTCAATCGGGTAGTCTTGGTGGGACAGGGTGTAACGAGCAGTACTTC. It encodes CASSQSGSLGGTGCNEQYF.

The chain links TRBV2 to TRBJ1-3; TRBD1 agrees at 8 bases. The CDR3 consists of 15 residues. Trimming at V came to 8 bases and at J to 0 bases, leaving 6 bases not matched to a gene. Per the germline V gene, CDR1 is SNHLY and CDR2 is FYNNEI. The CDR3 DNA sequence: TGTGCCAGCTCACGGGACAGGTTCTCTGGAAACACCATATATTTT. This gives the protein CASSRDRFSGNTIYF.

This clonotype was observed once. The CDR3, as DNA: TGCAGCGTTGCACAGGGCTCCTACGAGCAGTACTTC. Its protein product is CSVAQGSYEQYF. The chain couples TRBV29-1 to TRBJ2-7, with a weak D call TRBD1 (6 bases). CDR1 and CDR2 from the germline V gene are SQVTM and ANQGSEA. This CDR3 is 12 amino acids long. The V and J ends lost 4 bases and 0 bases respectively, with 7 bases between them.

The chain recombines TRBV7-9 with TRBJ1-4, with D uncertain. V was clipped by 1 base and J by 5 bases, with 11 bases between them. The CDR3 runs to 15 residues. Germline V lookup: CDR1 SEHNR, CDR2 FQNEAQ (reference sequence). DNA for the CDR3: TGTGCCAGCAGCTTAGGGGAGGGCCCCAATGAAAAACTGTTTTTT. It encodes CASSLGEGPNEKLFF.

V is TRBV12-3 or TRBV12-4 and J is TRBJ2-1, with D perhaps TRBD1 or TRBD2 (6 bases each). CDR3 length equals 16 residues. Trimming shortened V by 7 bases and J by 1 base, and 17 bases separated the two germline ends. CDR3 loop: CASTLWGAGSYNEQFF. The CDR3 DNA sequence: TGTGCCAGCACCCTCTGGGGGGCCGGATCCTACAATGAGCAGTTCTTC.

This clonotype was seen a handful of times. The V and J genes are TRBV29-1 and TRBJ2-1; D gene ambiguous. Germline CDR1 is SQVTM and CDR2 is ANQGSEA. There are 11 residues in the CDR3. V was trimmed by 4 bases and J by 6 bases, leaving 7 bases between them. As DNA, the CDR3 is TGCAGCGTTGGTACCCCCAATGAGCAGTTCTTC. Its protein is CSVGTPNEQFF.

This clonotype was counted only a few times. The V gene is TRBV11-3, the J gene TRBJ2-7; 10 bases align to TRBD1. Germline assignment: CDR1 SGHNT and CDR2 YENEEA. The length of the CDR3 is 14 residues. V lost 5 bases and J lost 3; bases outside the gene matches: 4. CDR3 sequence (DNA): TGTGCCAGCAGCGTAAGGACAGGGGGCTACGAGCAGTACTTC. This sequence encodes CASSVRTGGYEQYF.

Details on this clonotype: The junction departs from the called germline gene at one end, perhaps through a read error. The chain recombines TRBV28 with TRBJ2-3; D not resolved. CDR3 length equals 14 residues. CDR1 and CDR2 from the germline V gene are MDHEN and SYDVKM. This CDR3 is CASTPSWVPDRQYF. The CDR3, as DNA: TGTGCCAGTACCCCGAGCTGGGTTCCGGATAGGCAGTATTTT.

This clonotype was counted at least ten times. The chain links TRBV20-1 to TRBJ2-7; 11 bases fit TRBD2. Trimming at V came to 5 bases and at J to 2 bases, leaving 8 bases not matched to a gene. This CDR3 is 15 amino acids long. Germline V lookup: CDR1 DFQATT, CDR2 SNEGSKA (reference sequence). The CDR3 bases are TGCAGTGCTGGACTCTTAGCGGGAGGGCCCTACGAGCAGTACTTC. It translates to CSAGLLAGGPYEQYF.

The rearrangement uses TRBV18 and TRBJ1-3; D is ambiguous. V was cut by 3 bases and J by 2 bases, with 5 bases left in between. The CDR3 is 13 amino acids. CDR1 and CDR2 (germline): KGHSH, LQKENI. CDR3 in amino acids: CASSPWTGNTIYF. The CDR3 DNA reads TGTGCCAGCTCACCTTGGACTGGAAACACCATATATTTT.

Many counts were recorded for this clonotype. The chain employs TRBV7-2 and TRBJ2-3, with TRBD2 matching 11 bases. The germline gives CDR1 SGHTA, CDR2 FQGNSA. V lost 5 bases to trimming and J lost 3 bases; unmatched junction nucleotides: 10. The CDR3 covers 17 residues. Here the CDR3 reads CASSPGLAGGLTDTQYF. The CDR3 bases are TGTGCCAGCAGCCCTGGTCTAGCGGGGGGTTTGACAGATACGCAGTATTTT.

Many counts were recorded for this clonotype. The chain has TRBV20-1 and TRBJ1-5; tentative D call: TRBD1 (6 bases). This CDR3 is built from 15 residues. Germline V lookup: CDR1 DFQATT, CDR2 SNEGSKA (reference sequence). Trimming took off 2 bases at V and 3 bases at J, with 14 bases between the two ends. Here the CDR3 reads CSARSGGAANQPQHF. CDR3 nucleotide sequence: TGCAGTGCTAGATCCGGGGGGGCCGCCAATCAGCCCCAGCATTTT.